What follows is one TCR beta chain and its context. Its target is not known. The data stem from a study of T cells after yellow fever vaccination. Study in general: SMART-Seq v4 Ultra Low Input handled preparation of low-cell-number fractions.

Study results and caveats: On re-exposure, the response was weaker but peaked faster, at day 5 versus 15.

Template-switching 5'RACE yielded the TCR cDNA; a universal primer site and UMIs were added in the process. TCRdb reprocessed the 5' RACE reads with MiXCR, giving one entry per CDR3 protein. In the table there are around 340,000 distinct CDR3 sequences, roughly 8.7% of which are singletons. V dropped 8 bases and J dropped 3 bases, with 14 bases sitting between them. CDR1 is SEHNR, CDR2 FQNEAQ, per germline (reference sequence). CDR3 length equals 13 residues. This chain uses TRBV7-9 with TRBJ2-7; no definite D call. This sequence originates from a man between 18 and 29 years old who received the YFV17D yellow fever vaccine. This specimen was PBMCs, taken on the day of the first yellow fever vaccination. The CDR3 sequence is CASQAGAFYEQYV. CDR3 bases: TGTGCCAGCCAGGCAGGAGCGTTCTACGAGCAGTACGTC.